This T cell receptor beta chain was captured in a study of identical twins (dated by TCRdb to about 2016). For the wider study: TCR alpha and beta repertoires from monozygotic twins, unrelated adults of various ages and cord blood were deep-sequenced to test whether fetal clonotypes persist. Replicate twin experiments were performed at different times using different library preparation protocols to rule out contamination.

From a lookup of the germline V gene, CDR1 and CDR2 are MNHEY and SVGAGI. Trimming takes 0 bases off V and 9 bases off J; junction bases not matched to a gene: 13. The CDR3 spans 18 residues, from the cysteine through the phenylalanine. Only the CDR3 DNA is retained, 54 bases long and in frame from the first base. This clonotype was detected only a few times. Its antigen is unknown. Base-call qualities are not available, and no considerably larger clone is one nucleotide away. Every donor was a healthy Caucasian. Library preparation employed 5' RACE. This sample was sequenced with an Illumina HiSeq 2000. Template switching added a universal primer binding site, and the final cDNA carried a unique molecular identifier that allowed TCR cDNA molecules to be counted accurately. Specific primers in the conserved constant-segment region were used to synthesize first-strand cDNA for the TCR alpha and beta chains. To control for contamination, every cDNA library carried two barcodes: a SMART-Mk sample barcode plus Illumina barcodes. TruSeq adapter sequences and Illumina sample barcodes were added in two successive PCR steps. The TCR alpha and beta cDNA libraries were sequenced on the Illumina HiSeq platform using custom primers. The paper's data handling went like this. MiGEC processed the raw reads to extract unique molecular identifiers, while MiXCR was used to determine the CDR3 positions. Recombination models were inferred per individual with the repgenHMM and IGoR tools using an EM algorithm. The analysis of shared clonotypes was done with the tcR package in R, with sharing normalized by the product of cloneset sizes. To study raw recombination free of thymic and clonal selection effects, out-of-frame nonproductive sequences were analyzed. TCRdb trimmed the raw reads at Q25, called clones with MiXCR and kept productive beta chains. All rows with the same CDR3 protein become a single entry with the most common DNA and genes. It is TCRdb's table, rather than the study itself, that gives the V and J calls and clone size. The sample has 1.5 million to 2 million distinct CDR3 sequences on record, under 35% of them singletons. The ten largest clones add up to more than 0.25% of the sample.

The paper as a whole reports these results and caveats: Compared with coincidental sharing between unrelated individuals, out-of-frame TCR alpha sequences shared between twins had an excess of sequences with low generation probability. Conclusions relied on cross-sectional statistical analysis, since the same donors could not be followed over many years. Out-of-frame TCR alpha sharing in monozygotic twins was systematically underestimated by recombination models, whereas sharing between unrelated individuals was in agreement with the recombination models. Abundant cord blood beta clonotypes carried fewer insertions; young adult naive repertoires showed a weaker similar trend, while memory repertoires showed none. Zero-insertion analyses could be partly confounded by invariant T cells such as MAIT and iNKT, though diverse VJ usage argued against such confounding for most clonotypes. In beta out-of-frame sequences, excess twin sharing was weaker, because having fewer shared sequences lowered the signal-to-noise ratio.

This TCR was recovered from a newborn girl in good health. The specimen was cord blood. This sequence uses TRBV6-5 and TRBJ1-6; the junction holds 8 bases that match TRBD1. CDR3 loop: CASSYSGTGIEEGSPLHF. The nucleotide sequence reads TGTGCCAGCAGTTACTCGGGGACAGGCATAGAAGAAGGTTCACCCCTCCACTTT.